The sequence of this T cell receptor beta chain was determined in a study of cytomegalovirus exposure and HLA in healthy donors. Germline V gene data show CDR1 as SQVTM and CDR2 as ANQGSEA. Trimming left V 8 bases short and J 3 bases short, with 9 bases between. This CDR3 region has 11 residues. In its sample, this clone was seen a few times. Profiled with immunoSEQ multiplex PCR; TCRdb holds only in-frame clones, not every one. Of about 150,000 clones listed, about 94% are singletons. The material sequenced was PBMCs. The sequence came from a man younger than 30 in good health and CMV-seropositive. The chain couples TRBV29-1 to TRBJ2-3, with D possibly TRBD2 on 5 matching bases. CDR3 residues: CSFRGTDTQYF. The CDR3 region has the DNA TGCAGCTTTCGGGGTACAGATACGCAGTATTTT.